This T cell receptor beta chain was captured in a study of human T cells and chemical hapten exposure. At the level of the study: The study sensitized with 2% DPC on a 2 cm by 2 cm patch of upper inner arm skin. Findings of the study overall: Having alopecia, the donors may differ immunologically from healthy people.

This clonotype was seen at least ten times. What it recognizes is unknown. Unique molecular identifiers were affixed to discrete cDNA molecules within the library. In the original workflow: The number of TCRs in each sample had a median of about 95,000 and spanned roughly 23,224 to 700,000. TCRdb reanalysed the RACE reads using MiXCR and keeps one entry per CDR3 protein. The V and J calls and clone size are TCRdb's, not the authors'. The sample consists of about 52,000 distinct CDR3 sequences, approximately 10% of them appearing once. The V gene lost 7 bases and the J gene lost 3 bases, with 13 bases spanning the gap. The CDR3 length is 14 residues. CDR1 MDHEN and CDR2 SYDVKM come from the germline V gene. Time point specified: patch test 1, 2 weeks after DPC sensitization. Described treatment: therapeutic diphenylcyclopropenone sensitization with weekly scalp DPC. Total RNA came from unfractionated whole blood.

This TCR was recovered from a woman in her thirties or forties with alopecia areata. Some clones in this sample may be carry-over from other donors' samples. The sample consisted of whole blood, taken in connection with sensitization to the hapten diphenylcyclopropenone (DPC). The chain combines TRBV28 with TRBJ2-4; D may match TRBD1 or TRBD2 (5 bases each). CDR3 sequence (DNA): TGTGCCAGCAACCCCCCTGGGGGCAAAAACATTCAGTACTTC. Translating gives CASNPPGGKNIQYF.